Below, 32 T cell receptor beta chains from the same sample are listed, as sequenced in a study of T cells in Graves' hyperthyroidism and ophthalmopathy. Amplification targeted TCR beta CDR3 regions from RNA transcripts. Carried out on the TCR CDR3, a first-round RT-PCR used the HTBI primer set. A single record per CDR3 protein comes from TCRdb applying MiXCR to the multiplex PCR reads. The sample records hundreds of thousands of distinct CDR3 sequences, about 15% being singletons. The sample was blood. These receptors came from a woman under 30 with Graves' hyperthyroidism.

This clonotype was detected many times. J is TRBJ2-1 and V is TRBV12-3 or TRBV12-4, with 10 bases matching TRBD2. With V trimmed by 4 bases and J by 7 bases, 10 bases remained unmatched. This CDR3 contains 16 residues. The CDR3 DNA sequence: TGTGCCAGCAGTTCCTCGAGCGGGAGGGTGGTAAATGAGCAGTTCTTC. Protein: CASSSSSGRVVNEQFF.

This clonotype was counted ten times or more. The chain carries TRBV7-9 and TRBJ2-3; D unresolved. CDR1 SEHNR and CDR2 FQNEAQ come from the germline V gene (reference sequence). Between the trimmed V and J ends, which lost 5 bases and 0 bases, there was a span of 9 bases. The CDR3 consists of 14 residues. The CDR3 spells CASSLRRSTDTQYF. CDR3 in DNA: TGTGCCAGCAGCCTGCGACGGAGCACAGATACGCAGTATTTT.

The genes are TRBV4-3 and TRBJ2-7; D remains unclear. V was trimmed by 0 bases and J by 5 bases, leaving 8 bases between them. The germline gives CDR1 LGHNA, CDR2 YSLEER. The CDR3 length is 13 residues. CDR3 nucleotides: TGCGCCAGCAGCCAAGATTTACACAACGAGCAGTACTTC. Its protein product is CASSQDLHNEQYF.

A few counts support this clonotype. V and J are TRBV10-3 and TRBJ2-7, with D unresolved. The ends were cut back, 11 bases at V and 7 bases at J, with 12 bases in the middle. The germline CDR1 and CDR2 sequences are ENHRY and SYGVKD. The CDR3 is 10 residues long. The CDR3 loop is CAASSGEQYF. The CDR3 bases are TGTGCCGCCTCATCCGGGGAGCAGTACTTC.

This clonotype has a handful of counts. The chain employs TRBV5-1 and TRBJ1-1; a weak D match, TRBD1 (5 bases). Per germline, CDR1 SGHRS and CDR2 YFSETQ. The CDR3 contains 15 residues. V lost 5 bases and J 1 base, leaving 15 bases between the germline ends. The CDR3 coding sequence is TGCGCCAGCAGTCGGCGGTGGGGGGGGAACACTGAAGCTTTCTTT. It yields the protein CASSRRWGGNTEAFF.

The chain combines TRBV7-2 with TRBJ2-1; TRBD1 matches at 11 bases. The CDR3 spans 15 residues. The V gene end was trimmed by 3 bases and the J gene end by 7 bases; junction bases not matched to a gene: 5. Germline V gives CDR1 SGHTA, CDR2 FQGNSA. In DNA form, the CDR3 reads TGTGCCAGCAGCTTCTACCGGGACAGGGGGAATGAGCAGTTCTTC. Its translation: CASSFYRDRGNEQFF.

This clonotype was seen many times. The rearrangement uses TRBV27 and TRBJ2-7; D is perhaps TRBD1 or TRBD2 (7 bases each). This CDR3 region has 15 residues. Germline V CDR1 and CDR2: MNHEY, SMNVEV (reference sequence). V lost 3 bases and J lost 2, with 14 bases in between. The DNA for the CDR3 is TGTGCCAGCAGTTTTCGACAGGGAGGGCCCTACGAGCAGTACTTC. This codes for CASSFRQGGPYEQYF.

Note on this clonotype: Since a much larger clone is just one base distant, this may be a read error. The chain is built from TRBV30 and TRBJ2-1; D remains unclear. The CDR3 loop spans 16 amino acids. CDR1 and CDR2 from the germline V gene are GTSNPN and SVGIG (reference sequence). The DNA for the CDR3 is TGTGCCTGGAGTGTACAAGGTCCGACGGCGCGGAATGGGCAGTTCTTC. Protein: CAWSVQGPTARNGQFF.

This chain uses TRBV7-2 with TRBJ2-1, with D uncertain. The germline gives CDR1 SGHTA, CDR2 FQGNSA. The ends were cut back, 4 bases at V and 5 bases at J, with 18 bases in the middle. This CDR3 contains 16 residues. The CDR3 DNA reads TGTGCCAGCAGCTCCTACTCGTCCCTTGGCCACAATGAGCAGTTCTTC. It is translated as CASSSYSSLGHNEQFF.

At least ten counts were recorded for this clonotype. The rearrangement links TRBV5-6 to TRBJ1-4, with a weak D call TRBD1 (5 bases). Germline V gene sequence: CDR1 SGHDT, CDR2 YYEEEE. The CDR3 is 12 residues long. The V gene lost 3 bases and the J gene lost 8 bases, with 8 bases spanning the gap. The CDR3 sequence: CASSSTGEKLFF. The CDR3 region has the DNA TGTGCCAGCAGCTCTACAGGCGAAAAACTGTTTTTT.

This clonotype was counted at least ten times. The V and J genes are TRBV30 and TRBJ1-1; D uncertain. Trimming took 3 bases from V and 10 from J, leaving 24 bases between them. Germline-derived CDR1 and CDR2 are GTSNPN and SVGIG (reference sequence). The CDR3 has 15 amino acids. This CDR3 reads CAWSDYSVIPEAAFF. DNA for the CDR3: TGTGCCTGGAGCGACTACTCCGTTATCCCCGAGGCAGCTTTCTTT.

This clonotype has a count of ten or more. The chain carries TRBV20-1 and TRBJ2-7; 9 nucleotides agree with TRBD2. The CDR3 runs to 15 residues. V lost 5 bases, J lost 2 bases, and 10 bases stayed unmatched. From germline, CDR1 is DFQATT and CDR2 SNEGSKA (reference sequence). CDR3 residues: CSADPLREGPYEQYF. CDR3 DNA: TGCAGTGCTGACCCCTTGCGGGAGGGCCCCTACGAGCAGTACTTC.

This clonotype showed up many times. CDR3 in DNA: TGCAGCGTGGTACGAATTGGACAAATATCCTACGAGCAGTACTTC. This encodes CSVVRIGQISYEQYF. This chain joins TRBV29-1 and TRBJ2-7, with a tentative D call TRBD1 (5 bases). Trimming removed 6 bases at V and 1 base at J, with 19 bases between. The CDR3 has 15 amino acids. CDR1 and CDR2 (germline): SQVTM, ANQGSEA.

In its sample, this clonotype was seen many times. This rearrangement joins TRBV19 to TRBJ2-7; TRBD2 matches 14 bases. Looked up from germline, CDR1 is LNHDA and CDR2 is SQIVND (reference sequence). V shed 4 bases, J shed 4 bases, and the junction held 3 bases outside the gene matches. This CDR3 comprises 15 residues. The CDR3 here is CASSNGLAGGYEQYF. CDR3 nucleotides: TGTGCCAGTAGTAACGGACTAGCGGGAGGTTACGAGCAGTACTTC. Full variable domain (outside the CDR3, taken from reference TRBV19 and TRBJ2-7): DGGITQSPKYLFRKEGQNVTLSCEQNLNHDAMYWYRQDPGQGLRLIYYSQIVNDFQKGDIAEGYSVSREKKESFPLTVTSAQKNPTAFYLCASSNGLAGGYEQYFGPGTRLTVT.

Ten or more counts support this clonotype. The J gene is TRBJ2-7, the V gene TRBV27; the match to TRBD1 covers 11 bases. The germline V gene has CDR1 MNHEY and CDR2 SMNVEV (reference sequence). J lost 4 bases, V lost 7 bases, and 9 bases had no gene match. This CDR3 is built from 15 residues. The CDR3 protein is CASKNLGTGGYEQYF. CDR3 sequence (DNA): TGTGCCAGCAAGAACCTGGGGACAGGGGGTTACGAGCAGTACTTC.

This clonotype was observed many times. This sequence joins TRBV28 and TRBJ1-1; 7 nucleotides align to TRBD1. CDR3 size: 15 residues. Germline-derived CDR1 and CDR2 are MDHEN and SYDVKM. V lost 4 bases, J lost 4 bases, and 9 bases stayed unmatched. CDR3 DNA sequence: TGTGCCAGCAGTTCCAATGAGGGGGCAGGCACTGAAGCTTTCTTT. It specifies CASSSNEGAGTEAFF.

The table lists this clonotype with a few counts. V is TRBV10-3 and J is TRBJ1-2; 10 bases agree with TRBD1. This CDR3 has 15 amino acids. Germline CDR1 reads ENHRY; CDR2 reads SYGVKD. V shed 0 bases and J 7 bases; nucleotides not matched to a gene: 5. DNA for the CDR3: TGTGCCATCAGTGAGTCGAAGGGACAGGGGATTGGCTACACCTTC. Encoded protein: CAISESKGQGIGYTF.

The sample holds many counts of this clonotype. The J gene is TRBJ2-1, the V gene TRBV30; either TRBD1 or TRBD2 may fit D (6 bases each). Germline CDR1 reads GTSNPN; CDR2 reads SVGIG (reference sequence). Trimming took 3 bases from V and 5 from J, leaving 11 bases between them. This CDR3 region has 13 residues. The CDR3: CAWSGGWNNEQFF. The CDR3 nucleotides read TGTGCCTGGAGCGGGGGCTGGAACAATGAGCAGTTCTTC.

In this sample, this clonotype turned up a few times. J is TRBJ1-5 and V is TRBV6-1; tentative D call: TRBD1 (6 bases). The V and J ends lost 6 bases and 1 base respectively, with 13 bases between them. CDR1 is MNHNS, CDR2 SASEGT, per germline. This CDR3 comprises 15 residues. This chain's CDR3 is CASRGGGGSNQPQHF. The DNA for the CDR3 is TGTGCCAGCAGAGGGGGGGGGGGAAGCAATCAGCCCCAGCATTTT.

The V gene is TRBV5-4, the J gene TRBJ2-2, with TRBD2 matching over 7 bases. Germline-derived CDR1 and CDR2 are SGHNT and YYREEE (reference sequence). V was pared by 6 bases and J by 3 bases, with 5 bases of the junction left unmatched. The CDR3 consists of 14 residues. Here the CDR3 DNA reads TGTGCCAGCAAAGCTGGGAGGGACACCGGGGAGCTGTTTTTT. Amino acid sequence: CASKAGRDTGELFF.

This clonotype was seen ten or more times. J is TRBJ2-5 and V is TRBV28, with D possibly being TRBD1 (5 bases). Germline V lookup: CDR1 MDHEN, CDR2 SYDVKM. With 5 bases removed from V and 3 bases from J, the gap between germline ends came to 16 bases. This CDR3 has 15 residues. Here the CDR3 reads CASSLPRQLKETQYF. Here the CDR3 DNA reads TGTGCCAGCAGTCTACCCCGACAGCTCAAAGAGACCCAGTACTTC. The full variable domain, rest sourced from reference TRBV28 and TRBJ2-5, is DVKVTQSSRYLVKRTGEKVFLECVQDMDHENMFWYRQDPGLGLRLIYFSYDVKMKEKGDIPEGYSVSREKKERFSLILESASTNQTSMYLCASSLPRQLKETQYFGPGTRLLVL.

This clonotype was seen a few times. The chain carries TRBV7-9 and TRBJ2-1; 13 nucleotides line up with TRBD2. In germline, CDR1 is SEHNR, CDR2 FQNEAQ (reference sequence). V lost 8 bases to trimming and J lost 7 bases; unmatched junction nucleotides: 20. This CDR3 is 19 amino acids long. The CDR3 DNA reads TGTGCCAGCCCTCCACTTAGTATTTCGGGACTAGCGGGGAGGAATGAGCAGTTCTTC. This sequence encodes CASPPLSISGLAGRNEQFF.

With regard to this clonotype: A much larger clone lies a single base off, so this may be a read error. The rearrangement links TRBV6-1 to TRBJ1-1, with D possibly TRBD1 on 6 matching bases. Germline loops: CDR1 MNHNS, CDR2 SASEGT. This CDR3 comprises 16 residues. The DNA for the CDR3 is TGTGCCACCAAGGGGGGACACGACAGGAAGAACACTGAAGCTTCCTTT. This sequence encodes CATKGGHDRKNTEASF.

In DNA, the CDR3 is TGTGCCAGCAGTGTACTATCCGGGACAGGAAACATCTACGAGCAGTACTTC. Protein sequence: CASSVLSGTGNIYEQYF. This chain connects TRBV28 to TRBJ2-7, with 8 bases fitting TRBD1. The CDR3 sequence is 17 residues long. Trimming removed 5 bases from V and 3 bases from J; junction bases left unmatched: 15. CDR1 and CDR2 from the germline V gene are MDHEN and SYDVKM.

Worth noting for this clonotype: At one end the junction does not follow the germline gene, possibly because of a read error. The rearrangement joins TRBV12-3 or TRBV12-4 to TRBJ1-4, with D perhaps matching TRBD1 (5 bases). The CDR3 is 15 amino acids. The CDR3 DNA reads TGTGCCAGCAGTCCAAATCCCGGGGCCAATGAAAAACTGCTTTTT. Translated: CASSPNPGANEKLLF.

This clonotype was found many times. For the CDR3, the DNA is TGTGCCATCAGTGATGAGGGGGACTATGGCTACACCTTC. Translation: CAISDEGDYGYTF. V usage is TRBV10-3 and J usage is TRBJ1-2, with D tentatively TRBD1 (6 bases). In germline, CDR1 is ENHRY, CDR2 SYGVKD. V was shortened by 3 bases and J by 3 bases, with 8 bases between the two germline ends. CDR3 length: 13 amino acids.

This chain joins TRBV19 and TRBJ1-4; 7 nucleotides line up with TRBD1. Germline CDR1 reads LNHDA; CDR2 reads SQIVND (reference sequence). The CDR3 sequence is 14 residues long. V lost 3 bases and J lost 8; bases outside the gene matches: 6. Here the CDR3 reads CASSMNRGSEKLFF. The CDR3 nucleotides read TGTGCCAGTAGTATGAACAGGGGAAGCGAAAAACTGTTTTTT.

The chain joins TRBV24-1 to TRBJ2-2, with D possibly being TRBD1 (5 bases). Germline-derived CDR1 and CDR2 are KGHDR and SFDVKD. Trimming shortened V by 4 bases and J by 5 bases, and 7 bases separated the two germline ends. The CDR3 loop spans 13 amino acids. CDR3 amino acids: CATSEYRTGELFF. As DNA, the CDR3 is TGTGCCACCAGTGAATACAGGACCGGGGAGCTGTTTTTT.

This clonotype was found many times. The gene calls are TRBV7-2 and TRBJ2-1, with 9 bases lining up with TRBD2. The CDR3 totals 16 residues. V was clipped by 5 bases and J by 2 bases; unmatched bases: 7. Germline V gene sequence: CDR1 SGHTA, CDR2 FQGNSA. The CDR3 nucleotides read TGTGCCAGCAGCCCCAGGGCGGGAGGGACCTACAATGAGCAGTTCTTC. Translation: CASSPRAGGTYNEQFF.

This clonotype was found a few times. V is TRBV27 and J is TRBJ2-6; D could derive from TRBD1 or TRBD2 (5 bases each). CDR1 and CDR2 (germline): MNHEY, SMNVEV (reference sequence). Trimming stripped 6 bases from V and 0 bases from J, with 12 bases between. The CDR3 runs 16 residues. DNA for the CDR3: TGTGCCAGCAGGAGGTCAGGGAGCTCTGGGGCCAACGTCCTGACTTTC. Translated: CASRRSGSSGANVLTF.

This clonotype was found many times. The CDR3 spells CSARGTGGYEQYF. The CDR3 DNA reads TGCAGTGCTAGAGGGACAGGGGGCTACGAGCAGTACTTC. The chain couples TRBV20-1 to TRBJ2-7; 10 bases map to TRBD1. Germline-derived CDR1 and CDR2 are DFQATT and SNEGSKA (reference sequence). The CDR3 runs to 13 residues. The ends lost 1 base at V and 3 bases at J; junction bases unmatched: 0.

The chain employs TRBV2 and TRBJ2-1; the match to TRBD1 covers 9 bases. The V gene's germline CDR1 is SNHLY and CDR2 FYNNEI. CDR3 length: 18 residues. J gave up 5 bases and V 6 bases, and 17 bases lay outside the gene matches. The CDR3 sequence: CASSPGTGWGTGDNEQFF. The CDR3 DNA reads as TGTGCCAGCAGCCCCGGGACAGGGTGGGGGACCGGGGACAATGAGCAGTTCTTC.